These 4 T cell receptor beta chains were all obtained from the same sample, sequenced in a study of blood T cell repertoires in COVID-19. Using immunoSEQ multiplex PCR, the repertoire was profiled, and TCRdb retains in-frame clones only, with some absent. The table shows about 380,000 clones, with more than 75% occurring only once. The source material was PBMCs or T cells enriched from blood (not recorded which). These receptor sequences come from a woman aged 18-29 years who had recovered from COVID-19.

The V gene is TRBV9, the J gene TRBJ1-1; D is possibly TRBD1 (6 bases). The germline V gene encodes CDR1 SGDLS and CDR2 YYNGEE. The CDR3 consists of 14 residues. Trimming removed 1 base from V and 6 bases from J, with 13 bases in between. CDR3 loop: CASSVTGSDPEAFF. CDR3 nucleotide sequence: TGTGCCAGCAGCGTAACAGGGTCTGATCCTGAAGCTTTCTTT.

V and J are TRBV3-1 (or the pseudogene TRBV3-2) and TRBJ1-1; D possibly corresponds to TRBD1 (5 bases). CDR1 is LGHDT, CDR2 YNNKEL, per germline (reference sequence). CDR3 length: 14 amino acids. The V end was cut by 1 base, the J end by 2 bases, with 8 bases between. In DNA, the CDR3 is TGTGCCAGCAGCCAAGTCGGGGGAAACACTGAAGCTTTCTTT. The encoded protein is CASSQVGGNTEAFF.

The chain employs TRBV5-1 and TRBJ2-5, with a tentative D call TRBD2 (6 bases). Germline CDR1 reads SGHRS; CDR2 reads YFSETQ. The CDR3 covers 14 residues. Trimming shortened V by 2 bases and J by 3 bases, and 11 bases separated the two germline ends. CDR3 sequence reads: CASSLYQREETQYF. The CDR3 region has the DNA TGCGCCAGCAGCTTATACCAGCGGGAAGAGACCCAGTACTTC.

CDR3 loop: CAWSVRKGLRTEAFF. The CDR3 nucleotides read TGTGCCTGGAGTGTACGGAAGGGACTTCGCACTGAAGCTTTCTTT. This chain connects TRBV30 to TRBJ1-1, with TRBD1 as a possible D gene (5 bases). This CDR3 region has 15 residues. Germline-derived CDR1 and CDR2 are GTSNPN and SVGIG (reference sequence). The V gene lost 0 bases and the J gene lost 4 bases, with 15 bases spanning the gap.